A selection of T cell receptor beta chains follows, all from one sample in a study of early T cells in non-severe SARS-CoV-2 infection. From the 5' RACE reads, TCRdb called clonotypes with MiXCR, one entry per CDR3 protein. The data hold some 46,000 distinct CDR3 sequences, with roughly 8.8% observed a single time. The sample taken for sequencing was whole blood. The receptor source for this set is an adult who was a healthcare worker with PCR-confirmed SARS-CoV-2 infection or an uninfected control (not recorded which). CDR3s include the opening cysteine and the closing phenylalanine or tryptophan. A D gene is named only where the DNA matches it firmly. Only part of the rows carry a size: once, few, many, or a class if the clone is expanded.

>TRBJ2-1|.|.|TRBV7-3
CASSLASYNEQFF
TGTGCCAGCAGCCTGGCTAGCTACAATGAGCAGTTCTTC
>TRBJ1-2|.|many|TRBV9
CASSVDDLRAPTFYYGYTF
TGTGCCAGCAGCGTAGACGACCTCCGGGCCCCGACCTTCTACTATGGCTACACCTTC
>TRBJ1-2|TRBD1|many|TRBV18
CASSPWDSLDSGYTF
TGTGCCAGCTCACCCTGGGACAGTCTAGACTCAGGCTACACCTTC
>TRBJ1-1|.|once|TRBV2
CASSLDRPNTEAFF
TGTGCCAGCAGCCTTGACAGGCCGAACACTGAAGCTTTCTTT
>TRBJ2-3|TRBD2|.|TRBV3-1
CASSLWTSGNTDTQYF
TGTGCCAGCAGCCTATGGACTAGCGGAAACACAGATACGCAGTATTTT
>TRBJ2-1|TRBD2|many|TRBV29-1
CSVCAGLAGGPNEQFF
TGCAGCGTTTGCGCGGGGCTAGCGGGAGGCCCTAATGAGCAGTTCTTC
>TRBJ2-3|.|many|TRBV5-1
CASSLGQYSDTQYF
TGCGCCAGCAGCTTGGGACAGTATTCAGATACGCAGTATTTT
>TRBJ2-1|.|.|TRBV5-3
CARSFWGLRRFF
TGTGCCAGAAGCTTTTGGGGGCTTCGACGGTTCTTC
>TRBJ2-7|.|.|TRBV7-9
CASSLVSQTYEQYF
TGTGCCAGCAGCTTAGTCTCCCAGACCTACGAGCAGTACTTC
>TRBJ2-1|.|many|TRBV6-1
CASTRAGGEQFF
TGTGCCAGCACCCGAGCGGGCGGAGAGCAGTTCTTC
>TRBJ2-7|TRBD2|.|TRBV7-2
CASSPHTSGTIYEQYF
TGTGCCAGCAGCCCCCATACTAGCGGGACTATCTACGAGCAGTACTTC
>TRBJ2-3|.|many|TRBV6-2/TRBV6-3
CASRRTGTTDTQYF
TGTGCCAGCAGACGCACCGGGACCACAGATACGCAGTATTTT
>TRBJ2-5|.|few|TRBV5-1
CASSSDPGTQETQYF
TGCGCCAGCAGCTCTGACCCGGGCACGCAAGAGACCCAGTACTTC
>TRBJ1-2|TRBD1|few|TRBV6-2/TRBV6-3
CASSYRPTRQGDYGYTF
TGTGCCAGCAGTTACCGCCCTACAAGACAGGGCGACTATGGCTACACCTTC
>TRBJ2-7|.|many|TRBV6-6
CASSLQAVLGTYEQYF
TGTGCCAGCAGTTTGCAGGCAGTGCTGGGTACCTACGAGCAGTACTTC
>TRBJ2-1|TRBD2|.|TRBV20-1
CSADGAPGRAGSDEQFF
TGCAGTGCTGACGGGGCCCCCGGGAGGGCAGGTTCGGATGAGCAGTTCTTC
>TRBJ2-5|.|many|TRBV6-2/TRBV6-3
CASSSGTETQYF
TGTGCCAGCAGCTCGGGGACTGAGACCCAGTACTTC